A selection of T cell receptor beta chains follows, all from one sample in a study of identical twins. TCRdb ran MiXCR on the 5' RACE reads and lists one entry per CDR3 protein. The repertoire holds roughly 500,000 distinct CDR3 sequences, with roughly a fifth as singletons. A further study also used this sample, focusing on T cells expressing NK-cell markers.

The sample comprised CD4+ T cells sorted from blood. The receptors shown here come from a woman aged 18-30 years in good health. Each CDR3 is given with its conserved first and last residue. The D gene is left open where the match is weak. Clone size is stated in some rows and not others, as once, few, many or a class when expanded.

cdr3_nt: TGTGCCAGCAGCCGGGACAGGGGACAAGAGACCCAGTACTTC; cdr3_aa: CASSRDRGQETQYF; d_call: TRBD1; j_call: TRBJ2-5; v_call: TRBV9; clone_size: few
cdr3_nt: TGTGCCAGCGGGAGCACAGGGAGGGACACTGAAGCTTTCTTT; cdr3_aa: CASGSTGRDTEAFF; d_call: -; j_call: TRBJ1-1; v_call: TRBV6-1; clone_size: -
cdr3_nt: TGTGCCAGCAGTTACGGGGTTTATAGCAATCAGCCCCAGCATTTT; cdr3_aa: CASSYGVYSNQPQHF; d_call: -; j_call: TRBJ1-5; v_call: TRBV6-2/TRBV6-3; clone_size: few
cdr3_nt: TGCAGTGCTAGCTCCTTATTGGTGAGCGGGGGGAACAATGAGCAGTTCTTC; cdr3_aa: CSASSLLVSGGNNEQFF; d_call: TRBD2; j_call: TRBJ2-1; v_call: TRBV20-1; clone_size: -
cdr3_nt: TGCGCCAGCAGTACCGGCCTAGTGGGGAATGAGCAGTTCTTC; cdr3_aa: CASSTGLVGNEQFF; d_call: -; j_call: TRBJ2-1; v_call: TRBV10-1; clone_size: -
cdr3_nt: TGTGCCAGCAGATCCGGACTAGCGGGGGGACGTTCGGCTAGCACAGATACGCAGTATTTT; cdr3_aa: CASRSGLAGGRSASTDTQYF; d_call: TRBD2; j_call: TRBJ2-3; v_call: TRBV6-2/TRBV6-3; clone_size: -
cdr3_nt: TGTGCCAGCAGTCTCCTATCCAGGGGATTCCACAATGAGCAGTTCTTC; cdr3_aa: CASSLLSRGFHNEQFF; d_call: -; j_call: TRBJ2-1; v_call: TRBV6-1; clone_size: -
cdr3_nt: TGTGCCAGCTCACCAATAGAGTTACAGGGAGGCAATGAGCAGTTCTTC; cdr3_aa: CASSPIELQGGNEQFF; d_call: -; j_call: TRBJ2-1; v_call: TRBV18; clone_size: -
cdr3_nt: TGTGCCAGCAGCCTCCAGCGGGGTTACTACAATGAGCAGTTCTTC; cdr3_aa: CASSLQRGYYNEQFF; d_call: TRBD2; j_call: TRBJ2-1; v_call: TRBV3-1; clone_size: few
cdr3_nt: TGTGCCAGCGGGTACTCGTACAGGGAGCAGTACTTC; cdr3_aa: CASGYSYREQYF; d_call: -; j_call: TRBJ2-7; v_call: TRBV12-3/TRBV12-4; clone_size: -
cdr3_nt: TGTGCCAGCAGTTCAACAGGGGCCGCTCTTAAACTGTTTTTT; cdr3_aa: CASSSTGAALKLFF; d_call: TRBD1; j_call: TRBJ1-4; v_call: TRBV12-3/TRBV12-4; clone_size: -
cdr3_nt: TGTGCCAGCAGGACCCAGAGGGGGATTCAGTACTTC; cdr3_aa: CASRTQRGIQYF; d_call: -; j_call: TRBJ2-4; v_call: TRBV12-3/TRBV12-4; clone_size: -
cdr3_nt: TGTGCCAGCAGGCCGTTGGAGACCCGAGGAGCCGAGCAGTACTTC; cdr3_aa: CASRPLETRGAEQYF; d_call: -; j_call: TRBJ2-7; v_call: TRBV27; clone_size: -
cdr3_nt: TGCAGCGTTGATATAACAGGGTCCGGGGAGCTGTTTTTT; cdr3_aa: CSVDITGSGELFF; d_call: -; j_call: TRBJ2-2; v_call: TRBV29-1; clone_size: few
cdr3_nt: TGCGCCAGCAGTTTACTAGCGGGAGGGTTCGATGAGCAGTTCTTC; cdr3_aa: CASSLLAGGFDEQFF; d_call: TRBD2; j_call: TRBJ2-1; v_call: TRBV23-1; clone_size: -
cdr3_nt: TGTGCCAGCAGCTTAGGACTCGGCGGGAGTCCGGACACCGGGGAGCTGTTTTTT; cdr3_aa: CASSLGLGGSPDTGELFF; d_call: TRBD2; j_call: TRBJ2-2; v_call: TRBV6-5; clone_size: -
cdr3_nt: TGCAGTGGGCAGGGTACTAGCGGGGCCTCGAGGGAGCAGTACTTC; cdr3_aa: CSGQGTSGASREQYF; d_call: TRBD2; j_call: TRBJ2-7; v_call: TRBV20-1; clone_size: few
cdr3_nt: TGCAGTGCCGCCGCGTGGAGGGAGGACGAGCAGTACTTC; cdr3_aa: CSAAAWREDEQYF; d_call: -; j_call: TRBJ2-7; v_call: TRBV20-1; clone_size: few
cdr3_nt: TGCAGCGTTGAGACGGGGAAGCAGTTCTTC; cdr3_aa: CSVETGKQFF; d_call: -; j_call: TRBJ2-1; v_call: TRBV29-1; clone_size: few
cdr3_nt: TGCAGTGTAGGCAGGGTGGGCGAGCAGTACTTC; cdr3_aa: CSVGRVGEQYF; d_call: -; j_call: TRBJ2-7; v_call: TRBV20-1; clone_size: few
cdr3_nt: TGTGCCAGCAGTTTCAACAGGGGGCAGGTTCATGGCTACACCTTC; cdr3_aa: CASSFNRGQVHGYTF; d_call: TRBD1; j_call: TRBJ1-2; v_call: TRBV12-3/TRBV12-4; clone_size: many
cdr3_nt: TGTGCCAGCAGCAGAAGCACCGGGACAGGGGGCGGGGGATACGAGCAGTACTTC; cdr3_aa: CASSRSTGTGGGGYEQYF; d_call: TRBD1; j_call: TRBJ2-7; v_call: TRBV5-5; clone_size: many
cdr3_nt: TGTGCCAGTAGCAAGGGTGTCGGCACTGAAGCTTTCTTT; cdr3_aa: CASSKGVGTEAFF; d_call: -; j_call: TRBJ1-1; v_call: TRBV19; clone_size: -
cdr3_nt: TGTGCCAGCAGCCAACGTAGGGGCGGGGAGACCCAGTACTTC; cdr3_aa: CASSQRRGGETQYF; d_call: -; j_call: TRBJ2-5; v_call: TRBV3-1; clone_size: -
cdr3_nt: TGTGCCATCAGTGAGAGGGGCGATGAGCAGTTCTTC; cdr3_aa: CAISERGDEQFF; d_call: -; j_call: TRBJ2-1; v_call: TRBV10-3; clone_size: -
cdr3_nt: TGTGCCGCCCGGGACAGGGGGCCGGGGACGCAGTATTTT; cdr3_aa: CAARDRGPGTQYF; d_call: TRBD1; j_call: TRBJ2-3; v_call: TRBV6-4; clone_size: -
cdr3_nt: TGTGCCAGCAGCTCCGCGAGCCCGCACTACGAGCAGTACTTC; cdr3_aa: CASSSASPHYEQYF; d_call: -; j_call: TRBJ2-7; v_call: TRBV7-2; clone_size: -
cdr3_nt: TGTGCCAGCAGCTTGCAGGGTCTAGTCGGCGGGGAGCTGTTTTTT; cdr3_aa: CASSLQGLVGGELFF; d_call: -; j_call: TRBJ2-2; v_call: TRBV7-9; clone_size: -
cdr3_nt: TGTGCCAGCAGCCTAGCGGCGAACACCGGGGAGCTGTTTTTT; cdr3_aa: CASSLAANTGELFF; d_call: -; j_call: TRBJ2-2; v_call: TRBV4-2; clone_size: few
cdr3_nt: TGCGCCAGCAGTGATCCGGGACATCCATTCGATCTGATCTTC; cdr3_aa: CASSDPGHPFDLIF; d_call: -; j_call: TRBJ2-7; v_call: TRBV10-1; clone_size: few
cdr3_nt: TGCAGTTCCCTAGCTCTGGGAGGGCCGGATCTTGTTGAGCAGTTCTTC; cdr3_aa: CSSLALGGPDLVEQFF; d_call: TRBD2; j_call: TRBJ2-1; v_call: TRBV20-1; clone_size: -
cdr3_nt: TGTGCCAGCAGGCAATCAGGGGTACGGGGCCACTACGAGCAGTACTTC; cdr3_aa: CASRQSGVRGHYEQYF; d_call: -; j_call: TRBJ2-7; v_call: TRBV11-2; clone_size: few
cdr3_nt: TGCGCCAGCGGAGCACAGGGGGCGGAGGAGCAGTACTTC; cdr3_aa: CASGAQGAEEQYF; d_call: TRBD1; j_call: TRBJ2-7; v_call: TRBV5-1; clone_size: many
cdr3_nt: TGTGCCAGCAGCTTGTCCGCAGCGGGAGGGGTCTACAATGAGCAGTTCTTC; cdr3_aa: CASSLSAAGGVYNEQFF; d_call: TRBD2; j_call: TRBJ2-1; v_call: TRBV11-2; clone_size: -
cdr3_nt: TGTGCCAGCAGGAGCCGGGACGCCACCAATCAGCCCCAGCATTTT; cdr3_aa: CASRSRDATNQPQHF; d_call: -; j_call: TRBJ1-5; v_call: TRBV6-1; clone_size: -
cdr3_nt: TGTGCCAGCAGCTTAGCTGGGGACAGGAGCCAGTACTTC; cdr3_aa: CASSLAGDRSQYF; d_call: TRBD1; j_call: TRBJ2-4; v_call: TRBV7-2; clone_size: few
cdr3_nt: TGTGCCATCAGCGGGACAGGGGAAAACATTCAGTACTTC; cdr3_aa: CAISGTGENIQYF; d_call: TRBD1; j_call: TRBJ2-4; v_call: TRBV10-3; clone_size: -
cdr3_nt: TGCGCCAGCAGCCAAGGGGGACTAGCGGGAGAGACCCAGTACTTC; cdr3_aa: CASSQGGLAGETQYF; d_call: TRBD2; j_call: TRBJ2-5; v_call: TRBV4-3; clone_size: -
cdr3_nt: TGTGCCAGCAGCTTAACAGCGGGCGACACCGGGGAGCTGTTTTTT; cdr3_aa: CASSLTAGDTGELFF; d_call: -; j_call: TRBJ2-2; v_call: TRBV7-3; clone_size: few
cdr3_nt: TGTGCCAGCCTTCAGAAAGCAAGCACAGATACGCAGTATTTT; cdr3_aa: CASLQKASTDTQYF; d_call: -; j_call: TRBJ2-3; v_call: TRBV6-1; clone_size: few
cdr3_nt: TGTGCCAGCAGCTGGGACCCGACCTACGAGCAGTACTTC; cdr3_aa: CASSWDPTYEQYF; d_call: -; j_call: TRBJ2-7; v_call: TRBV7-2; clone_size: few
cdr3_nt: TGCGCCAGCAGCCAACCAGACAGGGACGATACGCAGTATTTT; cdr3_aa: CASSQPDRDDTQYF; d_call: TRBD1; j_call: TRBJ2-3; v_call: TRBV4-1; clone_size: -
cdr3_nt: TGCAGTGCTAGTGGTTCTAACCCCTCCACAGATACGCAGTATTTT; cdr3_aa: CSASGSNPSTDTQYF; d_call: -; j_call: TRBJ2-3; v_call: TRBV20-1; clone_size: -
cdr3_nt: TGTGCCAGCAGATTACTCGGCAGGGTAGGCACTGAAGCTTTCTTT; cdr3_aa: CASRLLGRVGTEAFF; d_call: -; j_call: TRBJ1-1; v_call: TRBV6-5; clone_size: few
cdr3_nt: TGCGCCAGCAGCTTGGGGGCGGGTGGCTCCTACGAGCAGTACTTC; cdr3_aa: CASSLGAGGSYEQYF; d_call: -; j_call: TRBJ2-7; v_call: TRBV5-1; clone_size: many
cdr3_nt: TGTGCCAGCAGCGTATCCCCAAGGGGGGATCAGCCCCAGCATTTT; cdr3_aa: CASSVSPRGDQPQHF; d_call: -; j_call: TRBJ1-5; v_call: TRBV9; clone_size: -
cdr3_nt: TGCAGTGCTGATCTAGCGGGAGGTTACAATGAGCAGTTCTTC; cdr3_aa: CSADLAGGYNEQFF; d_call: TRBD2; j_call: TRBJ2-1; v_call: TRBV20-1; clone_size: many
cdr3_nt: TGCGCCAGCAGCTTGTCCCCGGGACACCTGAACACTGAAGCTTTCTTT; cdr3_aa: CASSLSPGHLNTEAFF; d_call: -; j_call: TRBJ1-1; v_call: TRBV5-1; clone_size: few
cdr3_nt: TGCAGTGCTGGAAAACTAGCGGGAGTAGATACGCAGTATTTT; cdr3_aa: CSAGKLAGVDTQYF; d_call: TRBD2; j_call: TRBJ2-3; v_call: TRBV20-1; clone_size: few
cdr3_nt: TGCGCCAGCAGCTTGGTCGGCTTATGGGAGCAGTACTTC; cdr3_aa: CASSLVGLWEQYF; d_call: -; j_call: TRBJ2-7; v_call: TRBV5-1; clone_size: many
cdr3_nt: TGCGCCAGCAGATTTACAGGGGACACTGAAGCTTTCTTT; cdr3_aa: CASRFTGDTEAFF; d_call: TRBD1; j_call: TRBJ1-1; v_call: TRBV5-1; clone_size: -
cdr3_nt: TGTGCCAGCAGCCAAGATACAGAAGGCTCCTACGAGCAGTACTTC; cdr3_aa: CASSQDTEGSYEQYF; d_call: -; j_call: TRBJ2-7; v_call: TRBV3-1; clone_size: -